This T cell receptor beta chain was retrieved from a study of OX40 agonist ivuxolimab in advanced cancers. Overall study findings and caveats: In the expanded peripheral T cells, antigen specificity was never determined.

Here immunoSEQ multiplex PCR was the method, and the copy in TCRdb shows in-frame clones only, minus some. The sample holds 45,000 to 60,000 clones, about 90% seen once. About this clone itself: Its antigen is currently unknown.

The germline CDR1 and CDR2 sequences are MDHEN and SYDVKM. The V end was cut by 7 bases, the J end by 0 bases, with 7 bases between. This CDR3 spans 13 amino acids. The starting material was CD4+ or CD8+ T cells sorted from blood, obtained in a trial of the OX40 agonist ivuxolimab. The origin of this receptor is an adult with an advanced solid tumor such as melanoma, head and neck, liver or kidney cancer. This rearrangement joins TRBV28 to TRBJ1-3; no reliable D call. CDR3 nucleotides: TGTGCCAGCACCCTATCCTCTGGAAACACCATATATTTT. Translating gives CASTLSSGNTIYF.